This TCR beta chain was sequenced for a study of T cell responses to AZD1222 COVID-19 vaccine. V dropped 4 bases and J dropped 6; count of bases not matched to a gene: 9. The germline V gene has CDR1 SGHDT and CDR2 YYEEEE. The CDR3 is 14 amino acids. Points from the study as a whole: Reportedly, nearly half the spike-specific TCRs target unmutated variant regions. Baseline testing showed seropositivity in only six or seven AZD1222 recipients. Donor demographics were predominantly white British with a female majority; clonal diversity may be underestimated.

TCRdb's table, derived via immunoSEQ multiplex PCR, lists solely in-frame clones and lacks some. The table shows about 270,000 clones, with 90% to 95% occurring only once. A word on this clone: Its antigen remains unidentified.

The sequencing here drew on peripheral blood, taken 28 days after the second AZD1222 dose. This chain links TRBV5-6 with TRBJ2-7; TRBD2 aligns across 8 bases. The TCR originated in an adult who received the AZD1222 COVID-19 vaccine. In nucleotides, the CDR3 is TGTGCCAGCAGCCTACGGGAGGGCCAGGGCGAGCAGTACTTC. Translated: CASSLREGQGEQYF.